This T cell receptor (beta chain) is drawn from a study of cytomegalovirus exposure and HLA in healthy donors. Overall study findings and caveats: Reports state that TCR beta sequences accurately predicted most subjects' HLA-A and HLA-B alleles.

The CDR3 consists of 16 residues. Per the germline V gene, CDR1 is SEHNR and CDR2 is FQNEAQ (reference sequence). V was pared by 5 bases and J by 4 bases, with 10 bases of the junction left unmatched. This clone has more than one count but fewer than ten. Antigen specificity is unknown. PCR was performed using 60 Vbeta and 13 Jbeta primers. Assay used: immunoSEQ multiplex PCR; TCRdb lists only in-frame clones, some missing. The sample consists of around 130,000 clones, under 90% of them appearing once. V and J are TRBV7-9 and TRBJ1-1; 10 bases align to TRBD1. The clonotype comes from a man in his late teens or twenties in good health and CMV-seronegative. The sequencing sample was made of PBMCs. The CDR3 loop reads CASSPRTGQGSTEAFF. As DNA, the CDR3 is TGTGCCAGCAGCCCCCGGACGGGACAGGGGAGCACTGAAGCTTTCTTT.